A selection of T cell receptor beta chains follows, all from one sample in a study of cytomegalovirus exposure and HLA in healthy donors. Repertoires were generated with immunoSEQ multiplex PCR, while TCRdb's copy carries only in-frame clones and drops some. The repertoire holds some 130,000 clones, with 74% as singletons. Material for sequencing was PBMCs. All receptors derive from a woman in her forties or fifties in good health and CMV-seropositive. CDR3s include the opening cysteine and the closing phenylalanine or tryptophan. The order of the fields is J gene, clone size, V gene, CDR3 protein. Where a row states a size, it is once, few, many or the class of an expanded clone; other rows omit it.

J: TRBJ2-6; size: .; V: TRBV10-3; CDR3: CAISATGGSGANVLTF
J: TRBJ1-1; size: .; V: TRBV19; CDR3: CASLDRGKWNTEAFF
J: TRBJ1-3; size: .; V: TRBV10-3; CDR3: CAISNTISGNTIYF
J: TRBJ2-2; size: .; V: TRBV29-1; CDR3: CSVEEDRGGGELFF
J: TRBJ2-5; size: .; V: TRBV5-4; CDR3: CASSLALAIQETQYF
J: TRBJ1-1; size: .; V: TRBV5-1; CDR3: CASSSGGGLTEAFF
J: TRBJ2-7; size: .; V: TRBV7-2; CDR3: CASSAGRSSYEQYF
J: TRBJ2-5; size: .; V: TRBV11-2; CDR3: CASSLPGWRGETQYF
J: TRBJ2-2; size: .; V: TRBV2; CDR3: CASEGQGIGTGELFF
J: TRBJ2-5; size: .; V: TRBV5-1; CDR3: CASSLQPRETQYF
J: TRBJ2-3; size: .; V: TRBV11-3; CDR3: CASSRGPDTQYF
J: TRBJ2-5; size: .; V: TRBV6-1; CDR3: CASRQQETQYF
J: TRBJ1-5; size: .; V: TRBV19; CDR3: CAAQGASQPQHF
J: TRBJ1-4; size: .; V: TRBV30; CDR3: CAWSAEPQREKLFF
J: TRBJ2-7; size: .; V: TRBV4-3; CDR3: CASSPQRTGHSYEQYF
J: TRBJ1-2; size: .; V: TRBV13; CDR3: CASSFGGLNYGYTF
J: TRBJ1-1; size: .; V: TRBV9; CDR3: CASSVEQDTEAFF
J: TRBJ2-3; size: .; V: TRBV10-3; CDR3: CAIEYENTQYF
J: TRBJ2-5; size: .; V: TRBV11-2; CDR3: CASSSQVETQYF
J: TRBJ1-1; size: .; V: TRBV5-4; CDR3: CASSPQGPRLVTEAFF
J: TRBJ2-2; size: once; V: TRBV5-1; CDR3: CASSLEGVTGELFF
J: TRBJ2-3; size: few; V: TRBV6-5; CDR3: CASGAITDTQYF
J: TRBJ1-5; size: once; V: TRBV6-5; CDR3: CASQMSGPNQPQHF
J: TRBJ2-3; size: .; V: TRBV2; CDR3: CASTQEIRTDTQYF
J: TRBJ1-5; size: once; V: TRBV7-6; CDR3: CASSLGTGKQPQHF
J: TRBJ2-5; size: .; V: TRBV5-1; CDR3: CASSLTGGGETQYF
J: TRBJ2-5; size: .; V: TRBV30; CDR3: CAWSVPPEEQYF
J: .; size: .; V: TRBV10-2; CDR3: CASVGTDTQHF
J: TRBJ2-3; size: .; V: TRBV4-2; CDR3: CASSRDGQVGQEGGTDTQYF
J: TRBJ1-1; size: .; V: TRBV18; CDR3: CASSRQQNTEAFF
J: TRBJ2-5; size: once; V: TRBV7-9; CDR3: CASSLAGGIQETQYF
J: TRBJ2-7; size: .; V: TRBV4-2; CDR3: CASSQVWTGDEQYF
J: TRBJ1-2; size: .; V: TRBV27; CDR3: CASSFKDRDPYGYTF
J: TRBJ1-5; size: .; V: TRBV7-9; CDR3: CASSLSSGWQPQHF
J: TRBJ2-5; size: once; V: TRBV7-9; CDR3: CASSLAPLAGVGGQETQYF
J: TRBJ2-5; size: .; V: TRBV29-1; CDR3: CSVEGPPGKSQYF
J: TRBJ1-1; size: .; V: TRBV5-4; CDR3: CASSLGGQGEKNTEAFF
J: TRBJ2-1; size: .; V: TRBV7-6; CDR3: CASSPSGPVGKQFF
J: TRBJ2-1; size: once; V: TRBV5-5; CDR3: CASSLANNEQFF
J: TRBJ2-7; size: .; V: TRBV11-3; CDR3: CASSPDGLAGYFYEQYF
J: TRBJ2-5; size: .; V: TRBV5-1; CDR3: CASSLTVSETQYF
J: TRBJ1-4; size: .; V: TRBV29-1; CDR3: CSVRTGPNEKLFF
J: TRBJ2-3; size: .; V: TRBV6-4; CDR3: CASMLAAPSDTQYF
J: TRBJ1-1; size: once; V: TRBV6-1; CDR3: CASSSTGSMNTEAFF
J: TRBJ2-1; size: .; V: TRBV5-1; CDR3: CASSLNPDGVYNEQFF
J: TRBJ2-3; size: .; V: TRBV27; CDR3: CASSAGVTDTQYF
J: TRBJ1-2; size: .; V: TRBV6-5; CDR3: CASSETTGEYGYTF
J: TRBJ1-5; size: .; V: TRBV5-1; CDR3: CASSYSQGQPQHF
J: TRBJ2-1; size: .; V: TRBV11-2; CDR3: CASSSIGGQGYNEQFF
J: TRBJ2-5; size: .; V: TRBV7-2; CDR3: CASRDGSWGRGETQYF
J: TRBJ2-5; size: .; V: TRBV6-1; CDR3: CASSVAGGKQETQYF
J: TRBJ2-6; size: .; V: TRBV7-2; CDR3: CASSLREAGRFGANVLTF
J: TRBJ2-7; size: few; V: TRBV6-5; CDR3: CASSPGTGSYEQYF